This TCR beta chain appears in the sequencing data of a study of T cells in pancreatic ductal adenocarcinoma. As to this clone: No antigen is known for it.

Regarding the study as a whole: Blood had more productive templates and roughly 8-fold more unique clonotypes than tumor. Blood clonality (roughly 0.07) did not differ significantly from tumor (about 0.12).

Selected pancreatic ductal adenocarcinoma patients had undergone surgery without neoadjuvant therapy. V was cut by 3 bases and J by 1 base, with 10 bases left in between. This CDR3 has 14 residues. The germline gives CDR1 MDHEN, CDR2 SYDVKM. Here immunoSEQ multiplex PCR was the method, and the copy in TCRdb shows in-frame clones only, minus some. Counted here are 85,000 to 120,000 clones, nearly 95% occurring once; the ten biggest clones make up 3.1%. V and J are TRBV28 and TRBJ2-7; TRBD1 is a possible D gene (5 bases). The specimen sequenced was PBMCs. The TCR sequence derives from a human donor with pancreatic ductal adenocarcinoma. DNA for the CDR3: TGTGCCAGCAGTTTTTTTAGGGGTTCCTACGAGCAGTACTTC. Translating it yields CASSFFRGSYEQYF.